This T cell receptor beta chain was identified during a study of blood T cells in healthy people across ages. Whole-study results and caveats: Estimates based on one million T cells were treated as lower bounds.

A second PCR, run for roughly 7 to 12 cycles, used a sample-barcoded 5' primer plus a J-beta primer mix. MiXCR, run by TCRdb on the 5' RACE reads, gives a single entry per CDR3 protein. The table lists 600,000 to 900,000 distinct CDR3 sequences, under 30% of them singletons, with around 2.9% in the top ten. To note about this clonotype: Its antigen is not known.

Investigators took around 10 milliliters of peripheral blood from every donor. Per-sample yields of isolated PBMCs were at least 7 million. This sample was shared with a second study, whose subject was T cells of mothers and their children. That work adds: Thymic selection molds TCR recombination products alike in related and unrelated pairs.

The sample taken for sequencing was blood. The receptor was derived from a boy aged 5-17 years in good health.

CDR3 sequence reads: CASSYGGAYNEQFF. Written as DNA, the CDR3 is TGTGCCAGCAGTTATGGGGGGGCTTACAATGAGCAGTTCTTC. The chain has TRBV6-5 and TRBJ2-1; TRBD2 is a possible D gene (7 bases). Germline values: CDR1 MNHEY, CDR2 SVGAGI. The ends were cut back, 3 bases at V and 4 bases at J, with 10 bases in the middle. The CDR3 spans 14 residues.